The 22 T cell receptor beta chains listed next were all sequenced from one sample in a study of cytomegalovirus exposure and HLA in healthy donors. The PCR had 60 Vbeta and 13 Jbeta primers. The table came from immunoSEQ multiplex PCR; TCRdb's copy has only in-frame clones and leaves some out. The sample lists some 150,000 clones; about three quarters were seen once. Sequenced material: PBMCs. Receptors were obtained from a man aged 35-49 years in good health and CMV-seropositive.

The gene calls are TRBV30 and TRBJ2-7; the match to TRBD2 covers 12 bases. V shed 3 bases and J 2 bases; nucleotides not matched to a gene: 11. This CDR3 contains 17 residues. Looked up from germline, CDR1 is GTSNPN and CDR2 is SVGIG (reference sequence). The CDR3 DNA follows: TGTGCCTGGAGAAGGTTGAGACTAGCGGGAGCGGCCTACGAGCAGTACTTC. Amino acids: CAWRRLRLAGAAYEQYF.

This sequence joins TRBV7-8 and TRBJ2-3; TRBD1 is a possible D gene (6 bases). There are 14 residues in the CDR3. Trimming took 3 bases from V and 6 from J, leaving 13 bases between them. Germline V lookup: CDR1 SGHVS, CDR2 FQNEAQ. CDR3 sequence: CASSFGQSLDTQYF. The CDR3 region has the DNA TGTGCCAGCAGCTTCGGACAGTCCTTGGATACGCAGTATTTT.

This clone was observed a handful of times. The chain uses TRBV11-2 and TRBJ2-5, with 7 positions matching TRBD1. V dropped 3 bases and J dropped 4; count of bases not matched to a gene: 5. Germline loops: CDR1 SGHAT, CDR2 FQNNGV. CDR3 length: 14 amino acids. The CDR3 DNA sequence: TGTGCCAGCAGCTTGAGGACAGGATCAGAGACCCAGTACTTC. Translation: CASSLRTGSETQYF.

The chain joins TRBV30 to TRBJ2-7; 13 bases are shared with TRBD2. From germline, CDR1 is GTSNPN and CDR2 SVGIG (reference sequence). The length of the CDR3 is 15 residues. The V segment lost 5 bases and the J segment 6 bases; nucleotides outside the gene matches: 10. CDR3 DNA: TGTGCCTGGTCGCGCAAGGGACTAGCGGGAATCGAGCAGTACTTC. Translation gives CAWSRKGLAGIEQYF.

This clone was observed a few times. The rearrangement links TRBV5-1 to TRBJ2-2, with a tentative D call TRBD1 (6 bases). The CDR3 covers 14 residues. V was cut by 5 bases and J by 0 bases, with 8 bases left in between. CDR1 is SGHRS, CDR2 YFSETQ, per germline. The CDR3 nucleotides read TGCGCCAGCAGGACAGGCACGAACACCGGGGAGCTGTTTTTT. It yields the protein CASRTGTNTGELFF.

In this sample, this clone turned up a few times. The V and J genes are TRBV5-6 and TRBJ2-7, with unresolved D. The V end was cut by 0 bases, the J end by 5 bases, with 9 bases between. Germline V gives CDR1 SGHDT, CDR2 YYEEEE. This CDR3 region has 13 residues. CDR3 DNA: TGTGCCAGCAGCTTGGTTGGCACCCACGAGCAGTACTTC. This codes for CASSLVGTHEQYF. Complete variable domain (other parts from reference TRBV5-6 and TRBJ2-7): DAGVTQSPTHLIKTRGQQVTLRCSPKSGHDTVSWYQQALGQGPQFIFQYYEEEERQRGNFPDRFSGHQFPNYSSELNVNALLLGDSALYLCASSLVGTHEQYFGPGTRLTVT.

The CDR3 reads CASSTRVPVGNTEAFF. In DNA form, the CDR3 reads TGTGCCAGCAGTACCCGGGTTCCGGTGGGGAACACTGAAGCTTTCTTT. The rearrangement uses TRBV27 and TRBJ1-1; D not resolved. The V and J ends lost 5 bases and 1 base respectively, with 17 bases between them. Germline V gene lookup returns CDR1 MNHEY and CDR2 SMNVEV (reference sequence). This CDR3 spans 16 amino acids.

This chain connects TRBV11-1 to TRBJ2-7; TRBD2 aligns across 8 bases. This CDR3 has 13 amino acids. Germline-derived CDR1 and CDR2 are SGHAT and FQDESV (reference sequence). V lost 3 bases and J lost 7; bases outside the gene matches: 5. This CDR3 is CASSFAGGSEQYF. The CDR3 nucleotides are TGTGCCAGCAGCTTCGCGGGGGGTTCGGAGCAGTACTTC.

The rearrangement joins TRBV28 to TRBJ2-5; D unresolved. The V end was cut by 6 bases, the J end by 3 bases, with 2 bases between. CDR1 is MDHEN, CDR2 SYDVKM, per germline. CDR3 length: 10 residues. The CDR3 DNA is TGTGCCAGCAGCGAAGAGACCCAGTACTTC. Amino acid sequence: CASSEETQYF.

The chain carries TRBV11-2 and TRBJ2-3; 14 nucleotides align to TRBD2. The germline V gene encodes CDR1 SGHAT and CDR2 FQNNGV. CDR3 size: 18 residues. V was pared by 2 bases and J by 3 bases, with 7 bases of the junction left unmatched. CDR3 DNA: TGTGCCAGCAGCTTATTGGGACTAGCGGGAGTACGTACAGATACGCAGTATTTT. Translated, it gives CASSLLGLAGVRTDTQYF.

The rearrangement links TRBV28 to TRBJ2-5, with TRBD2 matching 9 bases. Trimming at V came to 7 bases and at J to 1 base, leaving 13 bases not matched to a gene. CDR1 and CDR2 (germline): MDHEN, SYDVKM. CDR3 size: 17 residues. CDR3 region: CASIKRGPTSGQETQYF. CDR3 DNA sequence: TGTGCCAGCATTAAAAGGGGACCGACTAGCGGCCAAGAGACCCAGTACTTC.

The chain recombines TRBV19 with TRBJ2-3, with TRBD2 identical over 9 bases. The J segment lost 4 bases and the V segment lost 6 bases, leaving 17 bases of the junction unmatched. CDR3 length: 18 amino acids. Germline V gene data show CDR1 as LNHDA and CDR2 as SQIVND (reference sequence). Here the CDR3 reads CASRGVGGGRAFADTQYF. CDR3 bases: TGTGCCAGTAGAGGAGTGGGAGGCGGGAGGGCCTTCGCAGATACGCAGTATTTT.

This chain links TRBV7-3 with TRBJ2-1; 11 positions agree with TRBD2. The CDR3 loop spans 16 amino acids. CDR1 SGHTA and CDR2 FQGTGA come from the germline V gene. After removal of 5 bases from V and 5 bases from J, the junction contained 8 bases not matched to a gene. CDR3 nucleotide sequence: TGTGCCAGCAGCGCCACCGGGACTAGCGGCCACAATGAGCAGTTCTTC. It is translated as CASSATGTSGHNEQFF. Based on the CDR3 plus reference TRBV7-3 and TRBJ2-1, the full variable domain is GAGVSQTPSNKVTEKGKYVELRCDPISGHTALYWYRQSLGQGPEFLIYFQGTGAADDSGLPNDRFFAVRPEGSVSTLKIQRTERGDSAVYLCASSATGTSGHNEQFFGPGTRLTVL.

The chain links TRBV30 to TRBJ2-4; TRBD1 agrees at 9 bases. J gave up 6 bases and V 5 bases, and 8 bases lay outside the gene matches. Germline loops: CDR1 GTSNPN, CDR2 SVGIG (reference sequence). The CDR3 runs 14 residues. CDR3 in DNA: TGTGCCTGGGGAACAGGGGGCGCGTTAAACATTCAGTACTTC. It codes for CAWGTGGALNIQYF.

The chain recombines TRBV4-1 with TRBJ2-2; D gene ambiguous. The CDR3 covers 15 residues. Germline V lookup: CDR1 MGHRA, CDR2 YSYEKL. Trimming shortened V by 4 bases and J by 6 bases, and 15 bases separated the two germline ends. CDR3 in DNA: TGCGCCAGCAGCCTTTCCGTAACAGACGCCGGGGAGCTGTTTTTT. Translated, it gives CASSLSVTDAGELFF.

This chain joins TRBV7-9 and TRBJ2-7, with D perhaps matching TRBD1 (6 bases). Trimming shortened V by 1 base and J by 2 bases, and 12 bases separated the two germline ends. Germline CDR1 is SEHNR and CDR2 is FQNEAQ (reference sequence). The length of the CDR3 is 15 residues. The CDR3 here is CASSLGDILTYEQYF. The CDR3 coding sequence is TGTGCCAGCAGCTTAGGGGACATTCTAACCTACGAGCAGTACTTC. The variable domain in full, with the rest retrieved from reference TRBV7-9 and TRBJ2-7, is DTGVSQNPRHKITKRGQNVTFRCDPISEHNRLYWYRQTLGQGPEFLTYFQNEAQLEKSRLLSDRFSAERPKGSFSTLEIQRTEQGDSAMYLCASSLGDILTYEQYFGPGTRLTVT.

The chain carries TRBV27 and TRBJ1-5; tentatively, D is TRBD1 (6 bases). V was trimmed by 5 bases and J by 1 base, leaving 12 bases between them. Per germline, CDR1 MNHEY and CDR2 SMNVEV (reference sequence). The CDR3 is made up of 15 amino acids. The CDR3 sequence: CASSPQGNSNQPQHF. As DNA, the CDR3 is TGTGCCAGCAGTCCTCAGGGGAACAGCAATCAGCCCCAGCATTTT.

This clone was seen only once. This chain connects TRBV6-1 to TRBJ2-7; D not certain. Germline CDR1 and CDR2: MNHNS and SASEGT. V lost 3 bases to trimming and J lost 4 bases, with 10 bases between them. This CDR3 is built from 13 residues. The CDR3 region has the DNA TGTGCCAGCAGTGAGTCCGCGGCATACGAGCAGTACTTC. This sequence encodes CASSESAAYEQYF.

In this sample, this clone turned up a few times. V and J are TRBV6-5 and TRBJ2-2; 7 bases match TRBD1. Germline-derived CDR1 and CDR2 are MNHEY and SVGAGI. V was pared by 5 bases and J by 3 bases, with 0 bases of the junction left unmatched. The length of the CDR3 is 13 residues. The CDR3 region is CASSDRDTGELFF. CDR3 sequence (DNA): TGTGCCAGCAGTGACAGGGACACCGGGGAGCTGTTTTTT.

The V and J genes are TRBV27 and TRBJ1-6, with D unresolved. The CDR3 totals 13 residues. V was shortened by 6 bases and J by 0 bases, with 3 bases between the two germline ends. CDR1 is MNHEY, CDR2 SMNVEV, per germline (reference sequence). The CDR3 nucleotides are TGTGCCAGCAGCAGCTCCTATAATTCACCCCTCCACTTT. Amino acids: CASSSSYNSPLHF.

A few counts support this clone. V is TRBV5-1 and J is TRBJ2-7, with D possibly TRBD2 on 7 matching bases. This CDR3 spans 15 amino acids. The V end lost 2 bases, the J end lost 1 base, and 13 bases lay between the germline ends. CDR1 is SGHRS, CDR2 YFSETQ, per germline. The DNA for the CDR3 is TGCGCCAGCAGCTTTGGGGGCGGGGGTTCCTACGAGCAGTACTTC. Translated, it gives CASSFGGGGSYEQYF.

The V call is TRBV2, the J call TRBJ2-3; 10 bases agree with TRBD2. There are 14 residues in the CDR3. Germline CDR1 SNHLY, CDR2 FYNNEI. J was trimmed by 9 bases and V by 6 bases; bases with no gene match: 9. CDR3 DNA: TGTGCCAGCAGAGAGGGCCAGCGGGAGGGAACGCAGTATTTT. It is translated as CASREGQREGTQYF.